The 9 T cell receptor beta chains presented below share a single source sample, sequenced in a study of blood T cell repertoires in COVID-19. Produced via immunoSEQ multiplex PCR; TCRdb's table is partial and in-frame only. Of 65,000 to 75,000 clones listed, 87% are singletons. The source material was peripheral blood. Receptor source: a woman over 75 with active or convalescent COVID-19.

The chain combines TRBV7-2 with TRBJ1-5; D is unclear. Trimming pared 6 bases from V and 0 bases from J, leaving 12 bases between. The CDR3 consists of 15 residues. Germline V gives CDR1 SGHTA, CDR2 FQGNSA. Here the CDR3 DNA reads TGTGCCAGCAGTTCTCTACCAAATAGCAATCAGCCCCAGCATTTT. This codes for CASSSLPNSNQPQHF.

V usage is TRBV29-1 and J usage is TRBJ2-7; D might be TRBD2 (7 bases). V was pared by 3 bases and J by 1 base, with 13 bases between. CDR1 is SQVTM, CDR2 ANQGSEA, per germline. This CDR3 contains 14 residues. CDR3 nucleotides: TGCAGCGTTGATGAGGGGGGGAATTCCTACGAGCAGTACTTC. Translation: CSVDEGGNSYEQYF.

The chain recombines TRBV7-9 with TRBJ1-6; the match to TRBD1 covers 7 bases. The germline CDR1 and CDR2 sequences are SEHNR and FQNEAQ (reference sequence). The V segment lost 5 bases and the J segment 8 bases; nucleotides outside the gene matches: 12. The CDR3 is made up of 16 amino acids. The CDR3 bases are TGTGCCAGCAGCCTTGACAGGGAGAGTAGATATTCACCCCTCCACTTT. Residues: CASSLDRESRYSPLHF. Drawing the rest from reference TRBV7-9 and TRBJ1-6, the complete variable domain is DTGVSQNPRHKITKRGQNVTFRCDPISEHNRLYWYRQTLGQGPEFLTYFQNEAQLEKSRLLSDRFSAERPKGSFSTLEIQRTEQGDSAMYLCASSLDRESRYSPLHFGNGTRLTVT.

The chain links TRBV4-1 to TRBJ1-6, with 7 bases aligning to TRBD1. Germline V CDR1 and CDR2: MGHRA, YSYEKL. The V and J ends lost 4 bases and 6 bases, in that order; junction bases with no gene match: 6. The CDR3 runs 15 residues. The CDR3 region is CASSLGTASNSPLHF. CDR3 nucleotide sequence: TGCGCCAGCAGCCTCGGGACAGCATCTAATTCACCCCTCCACTTT.

The table lists this clone with a count of one. The chain links TRBV28 to TRBJ2-2; D might be TRBD2 (6 bases). Germline-derived CDR1 and CDR2 are MDHEN and SYDVKM. CDR3 size: 16 residues. The V and J ends lost 5 bases and 1 base respectively, with 14 bases between them. CDR3 sequence reads: CASSPPSGWNTGELFF. The CDR3 nucleotides read TGTGCCAGCAGTCCCCCCAGCGGGTGGAACACCGGGGAGCTGTTTTTT.

This clone occurred a few times. The chain links TRBV4-2 to TRBJ2-1, with a possible D match to TRBD2 (7 bases). Germline V gives CDR1 LGHNA, CDR2 YNFKEQ. This CDR3 has 16 residues. V gave up 0 bases and J gave up 9 bases, with 18 bases separating them. CDR3 residues: CASSQDPPRGGGEQFF. The CDR3 DNA reads TGTGCCAGCAGCCAAGACCCCCCCCGCGGGGGCGGTGAGCAGTTCTTC.

This clone was counted once. The chain recombines TRBV3-1 (or the pseudogene TRBV3-2) with TRBJ2-5; 7 nucleotides line up with TRBD2. The CDR3 is 18 residues long. With V trimmed by 1 base and J by 1 base, 12 bases remained unmatched. Germline V gene data show CDR1 as LGHDT and CDR2 as YNNKEL (reference sequence). CDR3 nucleotide sequence: TGTGCCAGCAGCCAAGGAATAGGTCTCGAGCGGGGCCAAGAGACCCAGTACTTC. Protein: CASSQGIGLERGQETQYF.

CDR3 amino acids: CASSVGGTGVNSPLHF. For the CDR3, the DNA is TGTGCCAGCAGCGTAGGGGGGACAGGGGTGAATTCACCCCTCCACTTT. This chain uses TRBV9 with TRBJ1-6, with 10 nucleotides matching TRBD1. Germline loops: CDR1 SGDLS, CDR2 YYNGEE. Trimming took 0 bases from V and 7 from J; bases not matched to a gene: 4. The CDR3 sequence is 16 residues long.

V gene TRBV10-3 combines with J gene TRBJ1-4; tentative D call: TRBD1 (5 bases). This CDR3 has 17 amino acids. Germline CDR1 ENHRY, CDR2 SYGVKD. The ends were cut back, 3 bases at V and 3 bases at J, with 17 bases in the middle. CDR3 DNA: TGTGCCATCAGTGACCACCACTCAGGGCGTTCTAATGAAAAACTGTTTTTT. This translates into CAISDHHSGRSNEKLFF.